A selection of T cell receptor beta chains follows, all from one sample in a study of blood T cells in healthy people across ages. TCRdb reanalysed the 5' RACE reads using MiXCR and keeps one entry per CDR3 protein. The sample lists about 1.5 million distinct CDR3 sequences, roughly two fifths occurring once. Input material: blood. All receptors derive from a woman under 30 in good health. Each CDR3 is given with its conserved first and last residue. The D gene is left open where the match is weak. Clone size appears in some rows only: once, few, many, or a class for an expanded clone.

size	V	D	J	DNA	CDR3
-	TRBV7-2	TRBD1	TRBJ2-3	TGTGCCAGCAGCTATGACAGGGGGCTAAGCACAGATACGCAGTATTTT	CASSYDRGLSTDTQYF
few	TRBV12-3/TRBV12-4	-	TRBJ2-1	TGTGCCAGCAGTGAGCGGAACTACAATGAGCAGTTCTTC	CASSERNYNEQFF
few	TRBV14	-	TRBJ1-5	TGTGCCAGCAGCCCCCTACCCCTAAGGCGGAGCAATCAGCCCCAGCATTTT	CASSPLPLRRSNQPQHF
few	TRBV20-1	TRBD1	TRBJ1-4	TGCAGTGCTAGAGGCAGGGGGCTTGAAAAACTGTTTTTT	CSARGRGLEKLFF
-	TRBV12-3/TRBV12-4	TRBD1	TRBJ2-2	TGTGCCAGCAGTCCCGGACAGGGAAGGCCCGGGGAGCTGTTTTTT	CASSPGQGRPGELFF
-	TRBV2	-	TRBJ2-5	TGTGCCAGCAGTGACAATACCCAAGAGACCCAGTACTTC	CASSDNTQETQYF
-	TRBV6-5	TRBD1	TRBJ2-1	TGTGCCAGCAGTTACGGACAGGGACCCTACAATGAGCAGTTCTTC	CASSYGQGPYNEQFF
few	TRBV12-3/TRBV12-4	-	TRBJ2-1	TGTGCCAGCATCCAGGGGCAGGACGGGAGAAATGAGCAGTTCTTC	CASIQGQDGRNEQFF
-	TRBV6-2/TRBV6-3	-	TRBJ2-1	TGTGCCAGCAGTCGGCCGTCTCCGAGTCATGAGCAGTTCTTC	CASSRPSPSHEQFF
-	TRBV6-2/TRBV6-3	TRBD2	TRBJ2-7	TGTGCCAGCAGTCAGACTAGCGGGTGGAACAATGAGCAGTACTTC	CASSQTSGWNNEQYF
-	TRBV7-2	-	TRBJ2-3	TGTGCCAGCAGCTTAGACAGGGCTGGGCGAGGTACGCAGTATTTT	CASSLDRAGRGTQYF
-	TRBV15	-	TRBJ2-1	TGTGCCTCTGGCCCGGCAGGGGAAACTACAAGCGAGCAGTTCTTC	CASGPAGETTSEQFF
few	TRBV20-1	-	TRBJ2-7	TGCAGTGCTAGACTCGTAGGGCCAGACGAGCAGTACTTC	CSARLVGPDEQYF
many	TRBV4-3	TRBD1	TRBJ2-1	TGCGCCAGCAGCCAAGAAACAGGGGCCTACAATGAGCAGTTCTTC	CASSQETGAYNEQFF
-	TRBV6-7	-	TRBJ2-2	TGTGCCAGCAGTGGACTCAGTCCTAATTGGTCCACCGGGGAGCTGTTTTTT	CASSGLSPNWSTGELFF
few	TRBV7-2	-	TRBJ2-4	TGTGCCAGCAGCTTAGCAGCAGGGCCAGCCAAAAACATTCAGTACTTC	CASSLAAGPAKNIQYF
-	TRBV12-3/TRBV12-4	-	TRBJ1-6	TGTGCCAGCAGTTTAGGGGGACAAGGGACTTCACCCCTCCACTTT	CASSLGGQGTSPLHF
few	TRBV6-5	-	TRBJ1-1	TGTGCCAGCAGTTGGACCGATACGAACACTGAAGCTTTCTTT	CASSWTDTNTEAFF
-	TRBV20-1	-	TRBJ2-5	TGCAGTGCTAGCTCAGCGGAACGACAAGAGACCCAGTACTTC	CSASSAERQETQYF
-	TRBV6-2/TRBV6-3	TRBD1	TRBJ2-1	TGTGCCAGCAAATTTTACCGGGACAGCAACAATAAGCAGTTCTTC	CASKFYRDSNNKQFF